This T cell receptor beta chain was captured in a study of T cells in Graves' hyperthyroidism and ophthalmopathy. Comment on this clonotype: Its matching antigen is unknown.

TCR beta CDR3 regions were amplified from RNA. Researchers ran a first-round RT-PCR on the TCR CDR3 using the HTBI primer set. TCRdb analysed the multiplex PCR reads with MiXCR anew, one entry per CDR3 protein. The profile covers 400,000 to 600,000 distinct CDR3 sequences, with about a fifth appearing a single time and 26% taken by the ten largest. V lost 1 base and J 7 bases, leaving 17 bases between the germline ends. Germline V CDR1 and CDR2: LGHDT, YNNKEL (reference sequence). The CDR3 is 16 residues long. Study findings and constraints: Blood also contained most expanded thyroid clonotypes above 0.001.

The authors deemed Graves' hyperthyroidism stable absent ophthalmopathy progression within 18 months. Subjects aged 18 to 65 presented with newly diagnosed hyperthyroidism of less than 2 months' duration. Diagnosis relied on clinical symptoms, serum thyroxine and TRAb, thyroid ultrasound and orbital computed tomography. Sample: blood. The sequence was collected from a man between 18 and 29 years old with Graves' hyperthyroidism. The rearrangement links TRBV3-1 to TRBJ1-5; possibly TRBD1 for D (6 bases). Written as DNA, the CDR3 is TGTGCCAGCAGCCAAGGGGGGGCCAGGGGTGGACAGCCCCAGCATTTT. Translated, it gives CASSQGGARGGQPQHF.